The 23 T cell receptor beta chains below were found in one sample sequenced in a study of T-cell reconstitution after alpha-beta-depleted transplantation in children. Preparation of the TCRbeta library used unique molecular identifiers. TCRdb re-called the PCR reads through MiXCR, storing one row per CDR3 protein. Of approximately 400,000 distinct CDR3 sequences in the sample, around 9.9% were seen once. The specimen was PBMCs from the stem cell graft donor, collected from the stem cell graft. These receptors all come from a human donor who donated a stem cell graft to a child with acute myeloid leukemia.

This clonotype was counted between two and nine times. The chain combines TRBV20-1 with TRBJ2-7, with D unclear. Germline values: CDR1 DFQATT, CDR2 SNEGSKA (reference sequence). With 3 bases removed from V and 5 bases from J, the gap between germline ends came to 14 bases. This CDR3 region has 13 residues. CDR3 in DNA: TGCAGTGCTAGTGGACCGCTTTTGGACGAGCAGTACTTC. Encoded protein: CSASGPLLDEQYF.

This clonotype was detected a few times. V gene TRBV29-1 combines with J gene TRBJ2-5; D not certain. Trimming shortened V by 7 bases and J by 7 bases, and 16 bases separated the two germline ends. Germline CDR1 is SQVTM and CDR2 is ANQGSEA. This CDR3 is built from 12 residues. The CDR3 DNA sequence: TGCAGCGCCGCCGACGGGTCCGGGACCCAGTACTTC. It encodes CSAADGSGTQYF.

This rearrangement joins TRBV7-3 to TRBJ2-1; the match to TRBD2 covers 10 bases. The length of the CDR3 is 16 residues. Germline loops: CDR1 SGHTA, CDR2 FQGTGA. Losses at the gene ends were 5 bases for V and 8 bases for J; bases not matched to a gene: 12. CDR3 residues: CASSPSSSGSTHEQFF. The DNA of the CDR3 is TGTGCCAGCAGCCCCTCATCTAGCGGGAGTACCCATGAGCAGTTCTTC.

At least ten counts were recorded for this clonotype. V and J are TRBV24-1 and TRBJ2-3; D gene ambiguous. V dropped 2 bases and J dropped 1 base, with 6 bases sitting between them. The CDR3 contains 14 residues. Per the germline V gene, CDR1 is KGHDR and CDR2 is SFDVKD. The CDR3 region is CATSDSGGTDTQYF. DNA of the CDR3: TGTGCCACCAGTGATTCTGGCGGCACAGATACGCAGTATTTT.

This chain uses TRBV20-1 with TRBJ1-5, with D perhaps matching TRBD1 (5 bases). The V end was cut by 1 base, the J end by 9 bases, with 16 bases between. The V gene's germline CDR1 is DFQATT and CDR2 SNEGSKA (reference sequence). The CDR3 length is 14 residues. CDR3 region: CSARAGQGVGPQHF. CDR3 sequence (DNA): TGCAGTGCTAGAGCAGGGCAGGGCGTGGGGCCCCAGCATTTT.

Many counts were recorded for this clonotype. The CDR3 is CASSEFKGQNTEAFF. CDR3 DNA sequence: TGTGCCAGCAGTGAATTTAAGGGGCAGAACACTGAAGCTTTCTTT. This chain connects TRBV25-1 to TRBJ1-1, with D possibly TRBD1 on 5 matching bases. Germline lookup yields CDR1 MGHDK and CDR2 SYGVNS. Trimming stripped 1 base from V and 1 base from J, with 10 bases between. The CDR3 has 15 residues.

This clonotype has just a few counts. The CDR3 DNA reads TGTGCCAGCAGCTTAATACAGGGTGGTTTGTATTTT. It specifies CASSLIQGGLYF. This rearrangement joins TRBV7-9 to TRBJ2-3, with D perhaps matching TRBD1 (6 bases). Trimming shortened V by 2 bases and J by 14 bases, and 14 bases separated the two germline ends. Germline V lookup: CDR1 SEHNR, CDR2 FQNEAQ (reference sequence). The CDR3 runs to 12 residues.

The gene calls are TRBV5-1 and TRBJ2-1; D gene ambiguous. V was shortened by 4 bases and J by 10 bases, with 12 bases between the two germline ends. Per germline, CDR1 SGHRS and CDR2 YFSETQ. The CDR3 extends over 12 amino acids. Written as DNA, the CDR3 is TGCGCCAGCAGCGCCCCGGCGACCGAGCAGTTCTTC. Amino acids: CASSAPATEQFF.

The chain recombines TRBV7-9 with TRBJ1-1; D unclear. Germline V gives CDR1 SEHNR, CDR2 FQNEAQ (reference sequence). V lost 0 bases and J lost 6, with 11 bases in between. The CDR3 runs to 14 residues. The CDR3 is CASSLAGSGPEAFF. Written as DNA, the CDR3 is TGTGCCAGCAGCTTAGCCGGGTCCGGACCTGAAGCTTTCTTT.

DNA of the CDR3: TGCAGTGCTAGAGCGGGACTATTCAATGAGCAGTTCTTC. Its translation: CSARAGLFNEQFF. V gene TRBV20-1 combines with J gene TRBJ2-1, with 7 bases fitting TRBD2. With V trimmed by 1 base and J by 6 bases, 3 bases remained unmatched. This CDR3 comprises 13 residues. CDR1 DFQATT and CDR2 SNEGSKA come from the germline V gene (reference sequence).

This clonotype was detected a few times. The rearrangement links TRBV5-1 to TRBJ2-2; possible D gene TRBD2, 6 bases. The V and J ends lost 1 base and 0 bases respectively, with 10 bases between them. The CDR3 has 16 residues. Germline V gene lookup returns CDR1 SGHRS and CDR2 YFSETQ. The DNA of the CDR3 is TGCGCCAGCAGCTTGAGGGAGGCCACGAACACCGGGGAGCTGTTTTTT. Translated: CASSLREATNTGELFF.

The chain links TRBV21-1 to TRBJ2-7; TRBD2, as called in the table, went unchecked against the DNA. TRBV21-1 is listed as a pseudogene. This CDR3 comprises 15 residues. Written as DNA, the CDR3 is TGTGCCAGCAGCAAATTTGGCAGGGCCACCTACGAGCAGTACGTC. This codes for CASSKFGRATYEQYV.

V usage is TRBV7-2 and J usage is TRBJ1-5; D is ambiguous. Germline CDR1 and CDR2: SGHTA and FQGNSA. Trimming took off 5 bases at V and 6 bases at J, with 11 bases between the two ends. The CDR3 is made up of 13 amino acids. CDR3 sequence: CASSPHHGQPQHF. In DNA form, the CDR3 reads TGTGCCAGCAGCCCACATCATGGTCAGCCCCAGCATTTT. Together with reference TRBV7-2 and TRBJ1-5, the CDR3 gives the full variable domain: GAGVSQSPSNKVTEKGKDVELRCDPISGHTALYWYRQSLGQGLEFLIYFQGNSAPDKSGLPSDRFSAERTGGSVSTLTIQRTQQEDSAVYLCASSPHHGQPQHFGDGTRLSIL.

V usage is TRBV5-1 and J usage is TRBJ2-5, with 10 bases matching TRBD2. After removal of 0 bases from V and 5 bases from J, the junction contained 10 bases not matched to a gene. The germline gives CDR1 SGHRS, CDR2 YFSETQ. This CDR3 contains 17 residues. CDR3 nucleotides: TGCGCCAGCAGCTTGGCCTCGCTAGCGGGAGAGCGGGAGACCCAGTACTTC. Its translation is CASSLASLAGERETQYF.

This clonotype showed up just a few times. CDR3 sequence (DNA): TGCGCCAGCAGCTATGGCACACTATCCTCGAACACCGGGGAGCTGTTTTTT. Its protein product is CASSYGTLSSNTGELFF. This chain connects TRBV5-1 to TRBJ2-2, with D unclear. CDR3 size: 17 residues. Germline CDR1 and CDR2: SGHRS and YFSETQ. V lost 3 bases to trimming and J lost 0 bases, with 15 bases between them.

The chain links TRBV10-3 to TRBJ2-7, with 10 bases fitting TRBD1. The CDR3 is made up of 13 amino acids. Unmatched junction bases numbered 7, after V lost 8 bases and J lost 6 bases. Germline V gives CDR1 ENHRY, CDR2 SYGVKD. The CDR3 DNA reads TGTGCCATCGGACAGGGGGTCCTCCGCGAGCAGTACGTC. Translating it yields CAIGQGVLREQYV.

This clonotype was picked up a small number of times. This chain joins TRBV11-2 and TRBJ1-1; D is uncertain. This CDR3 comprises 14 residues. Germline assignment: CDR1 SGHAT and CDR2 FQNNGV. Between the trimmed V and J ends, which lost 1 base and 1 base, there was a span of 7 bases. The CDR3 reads CASSLGLENTEAFF. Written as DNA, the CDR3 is TGTGCCAGCAGCTTAGGGCTTGAGAACACTGAAGCTTTCTTT.

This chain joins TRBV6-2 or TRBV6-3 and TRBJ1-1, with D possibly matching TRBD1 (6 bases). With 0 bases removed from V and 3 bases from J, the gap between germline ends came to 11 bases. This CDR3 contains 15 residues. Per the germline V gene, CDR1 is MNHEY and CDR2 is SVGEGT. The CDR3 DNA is TGTGCCAGCAGTTACTCCCTAAAGGGGGACACTGAAGCTTTCTTT. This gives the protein CASSYSLKGDTEAFF.

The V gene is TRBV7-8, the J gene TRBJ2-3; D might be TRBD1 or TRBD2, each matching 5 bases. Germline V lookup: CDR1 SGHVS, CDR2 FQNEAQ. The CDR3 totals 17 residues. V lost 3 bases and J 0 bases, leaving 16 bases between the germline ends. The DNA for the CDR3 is TGTGCCAGCAGCTTCGAGGGGCTGGCGGCTAGCACAGATACGCAGTATTTT. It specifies CASSFEGLAASTDTQYF.

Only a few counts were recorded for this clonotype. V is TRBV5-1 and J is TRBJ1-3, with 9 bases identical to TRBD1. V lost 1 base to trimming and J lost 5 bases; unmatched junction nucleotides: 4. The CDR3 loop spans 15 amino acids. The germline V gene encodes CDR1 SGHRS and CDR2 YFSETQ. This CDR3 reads CASSLSGQGRNTIYF. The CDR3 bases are TGCGCCAGCAGCTTGTCTGGACAGGGGCGAAACACCATATATTTT.

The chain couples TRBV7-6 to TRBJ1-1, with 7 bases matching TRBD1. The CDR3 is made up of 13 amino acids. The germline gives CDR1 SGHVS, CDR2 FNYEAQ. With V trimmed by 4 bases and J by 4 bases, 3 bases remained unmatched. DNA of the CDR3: TGTGCCAGCAGCTCCAGACAGGGCACTGAAGCTTTCTTT. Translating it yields CASSSRQGTEAFF.

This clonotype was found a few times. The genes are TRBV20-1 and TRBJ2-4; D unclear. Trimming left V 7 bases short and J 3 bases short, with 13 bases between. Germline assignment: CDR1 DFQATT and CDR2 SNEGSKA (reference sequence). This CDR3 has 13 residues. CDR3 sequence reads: CSVRELVKNIQYF. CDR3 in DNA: TGCAGTGTCCGAGAGTTGGTCAAAAACATTCAGTACTTC.

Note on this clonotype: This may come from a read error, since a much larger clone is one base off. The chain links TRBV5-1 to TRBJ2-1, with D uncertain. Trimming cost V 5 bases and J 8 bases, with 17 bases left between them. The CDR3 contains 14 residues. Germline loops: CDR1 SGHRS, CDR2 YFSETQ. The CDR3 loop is CASSLETPSHEQFF. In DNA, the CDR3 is TGCGCCAGCAGTCTCGAGACCCCAAGTCATGAGCAGTTCTTC. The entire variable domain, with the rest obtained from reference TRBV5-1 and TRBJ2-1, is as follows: KAGVTQTPRYLIKTRGQQVTLSCSPISGHRSVSWYQQTPGQGLQFLFEYFSETQRNKGNFPGRFSGRQFSNSRSEMNVSTLELGDSALYLCASSLETPSHEQFFGPGTRLTVL.